These T cell receptor beta chains were read from a single sample in a study of shared clonotypes between healthy human individuals. Generated by immunoSEQ multiplex PCR, the TCRdb table keeps only in-frame clones and is missing some. In the table there are 1 million to 1.3 million clones, about 80% of which are singletons. The sequenced sample was memory CD4+ T cells from PBMCs. The receptors here all came from a man aged 18 to 29 in good health. Some clones in this sample may be carry-over from other donors' samples. Both conserved end residues are part of each CDR3. A D gene is named only where the DNA matches it firmly. Size is stated for part of the rows, as once, few or many counts, or as a class when the clone is expanded.

d_gene	v_gene	abundance	j_gene	CDR3aa	CDR3nt
TRBD1	TRBV5-4	.	TRBJ2-6	CASSSVAGGSGANVLTF	TGTGCCAGCAGTTCGGTCGCAGGGGGCTCTGGGGCCAACGTCCTGACTTTC
.	TRBV6-5	.	TRBJ1-5	CASSSRQGNQPQHF	TGTGCCAGCAGTTCTCGACAGGGCAATCAGCCCCAGCATTTT
.	TRBV18	once	TRBJ2-5	CASSPYSDRLGPQYF	TGTGCCAGCTCACCATATTCGGACCGCCTTGGGCCCCAGTACTTC
.	TRBV18	.	TRBJ1-1	CASSPIWGDEAFF	TGTGCCAGCTCACCGATCTGGGGCGACGAAGCTTTCTTT
TRBD2	TRBV30	.	TRBJ2-1	CAGKRTSGSSYNEQFF	TGTGCCGGGAAAAGGACTAGCGGGAGCTCCTACAATGAGCAGTTCTTC
.	TRBV14	many	TRBJ1-1	CASSQDWTEAFF	TGTGCCAGCAGCCAAGACTGGACTGAAGCTTTCTTT
TRBD1	TRBV2	.	TRBJ1-1	CASSELSRGGTEAFF	TGTGCCAGCAGTGAACTTTCCAGGGGGGGTACTGAAGCTTTCTTT
.	TRBV11-2	.	TRBJ1-5	CASSLAGPPANQPQHF	TGTGCCAGCAGCTTAGCAGGGCCCCCTGCCAATCAGCCCCAGCATTTT
.	TRBV28	.	TRBJ1-1	CASTLRGYTEAFF	TGTGCCAGCACTTTACGGGGTTACACTGAAGCTTTCTTT
TRBD2	TRBV28	.	TRBJ2-1	CASSLASGGSYNEQFF	TGTGCCAGCAGTTTGGCTAGCGGAGGCTCCTACAATGAGCAGTTCTTC
.	TRBV10-2	.	TRBJ2-1	CASSEARGDEQFF	TGCGCCAGCAGTGAGGCTAGGGGCGATGAGCAGTTCTTC
TRBD1	TRBV7-3	.	TRBJ2-3	CASSLRTGGADTQYF	TGTGCCAGCAGCCTGCGGACAGGGGGCGCAGATACGCAGTATTTT
.	TRBV5-1	.	TRBJ2-5	CASSLEGYGETQYF	TGCGCCAGCAGCTTGGAAGGGTACGGGGAGACCCAGTACTTC
.	TRBV5-1	.	TRBJ2-2	CASSSSLDGSTGELFF	TGCGCCAGCAGCTCCTCCTTGGATGGGAGCACCGGGGAGCTGTTTTTT
.	TRBV12-5	.	TRBJ2-3	CASARGPDTQYF	TGTGCTAGTGCCCGGGGCCCAGATACGCAGTATTTT
TRBD1	TRBV27	.	TRBJ2-6	CASVSSYRGRGANVLTF	TGTGCCAGCGTCAGCAGTTACAGGGGACGGGGGGCCAACGTCCTGACTTTC